A single sample gave rise to the 2 T cell receptor beta chains below, sequenced in a study of PD-1 blockade in classical Hodgkin lymphoma. Following autologous stem cell transplantation, relapse occurred in every patient, and exposure to brentuximab vedotin varied. Produced via immunoSEQ multiplex PCR; TCRdb's table is partial and in-frame only. The sample lists over 10,000 clones; about 94% were seen once. The sequences come from peripheral blood mononuclear cells (PBMCs), collected at baseline. The receptors were gathered from a human donor with classical Hodgkin lymphoma.

The V and J genes are TRBV28 and TRBJ2-3, with 14 bases lining up with TRBD2. The CDR3 spans 20 residues. V lost 1 base, J lost 3 bases, and 12 bases stayed unmatched. Germline loops: CDR1 MDHEN, CDR2 SYDVKM. The CDR3 nucleotides read TGTGCCAGCAGTTTATTGGCAGGGACTAGCGGGAGCTCCGGGACAGATACGCAGTATTTT. Translation: CASSLLAGTSGSSGTDTQYF.

This rearrangement joins TRBV9 to TRBJ2-7; 9 bases are shared with TRBD1. J gave up 9 bases and V 2 bases, and 9 bases lay outside the gene matches. Germline-derived CDR1 and CDR2 are SGDLS and YYNGEE. There are 14 residues in the CDR3. Written as DNA, the CDR3 is TGTGCCAGCAGCGTCATGGGAGGACAGGGGCGGCAGTACTTC. Translated: CASSVMGGQGRQYF. Complete variable domain (other parts from reference TRBV9 and TRBJ2-7): DSGVTQTPKHLITATGQRVTLRCSPRSGDLSVYWYQQSLDQGLQFLIQYYNGEERAKGNILERFSAQQFPDLHSELNLSSLELGDSALYFCASSVMGGQGRQYFGPGTRLTVT.